This is a list of T cell receptor beta chains from one sample in a study of blood T cell repertoires in COVID-19. The table came from immunoSEQ multiplex PCR; TCRdb's copy has only in-frame clones and leaves some out. The repertoire includes some 100,000 clones, 91% of them detected once, and about 2% sits in the top ten. What was sequenced was peripheral blood. The receptors were sampled from a human donor with active COVID-19. The donor label of this sample is uncertain. The CDR3 runs from the conserved cysteine through the conserved F or W. D genes are given only for firm matches. Only some rows state a clone size, as once, few, many or a class for expanded clones.

TRBV7-6	TRBJ2-5	.	once	TGTGCCAGCAGCTTACCTACAGGGATGCAGGGGCAAACTCGGCAAGAGACCCAGTACTTC	CASSLPTGMQGQTRQETQYF
TRBV14	TRBJ1-1	.	.	TGTGCCAGCAGCCAAGGAGTAGGGTCAGGGGCATTGAACACTGAAGCTTTCTTT	CASSQGVGSGALNTEAFF
TRBV2	TRBJ2-7	.	.	TGTGCCAGCACAGGAAAGCGGGTCAGCTCCTACGAGCAGTACTTC	CASTGKRVSSYEQYF
TRBV11-2	TRBJ2-2	TRBD2	.	TGTGCCAGCAGCTTAACTCAGCGGGGGGTGGCGGAGCTGTTTTTT	CASSLTQRGVAELFF
TRBV2	TRBJ2-7	TRBD1	.	TGTGCCAGCAGATTGGGACAGACAGTGCGCGAGCAGTACTTC	CASRLGQTVREQYF
TRBV4-1	TRBJ2-3	.	.	TGCGCCAGCAGCTATATGTTACAGACAGATACGCAGTATTTT	CASSYMLQTDTQYF
TRBV10-3	TRBJ1-4	.	.	TGTGCCATCAGCCCGACAGCACTTGAAAAACTGTTTTTT	CAISPTALEKLFF
TRBV18	TRBJ1-1	.	.	TGTGCCAGCACCCGACAGAACACTGAAGCTTTCTTT	CASTRQNTEAFF
TRBV6-6	TRBJ2-6	TRBD2	.	TGTGCCAGCAGTCCACCTAGCGGGGGGGCCGCTGGGGCCAACGTCCTGACTTTC	CASSPPSGGAAGANVLTF
TRBV5-1	TRBJ2-7	TRBD2	.	TGCGCCAGCAGCTTGGGACTAGCGGAGAGCTCCTACGAGCAGTACTTC	CASSLGLAESSYEQYF
TRBV5-6	TRBJ2-3	.	.	TGTGCCAGCAGCTTGGGGGAGGCAGATACGCAGTATTTT	CASSLGEADTQYF
TRBV9	TRBJ2-7	.	.	TGTGCCAGCAGCGTAGATCCCAGGGAACGCGAGCAGTACTTC	CASSVDPREREQYF
TRBV5-6	TRBJ2-6	.	once	TGTGCCAGCAGCTTGTTCCGCGGAATTCGCTCTGGGGCCAACGTCCTGACTTTC	CASSLFRGIRSGANVLTF
TRBV5-6	TRBJ2-7	.	.	TGTGCCAGCAGCTCCCTCCCTGGAGGCCAAGCGTATACCTACGAGCAGTACTTC	CASSSLPGGQAYTYEQYF
TRBV7-9	TRBJ1-1	.	.	TGTGCCAGCAGCTTAGGGGCCCTGAACACTGAAGCTTTCTTT	CASSLGALNTEAFF
TRBV6-2/TRBV6-3	TRBJ1-4	TRBD1	.	TGTGCCAGCAGTACAGCCGGGACAGGACTGTTTTTT	CASSTAGTGLFF
TRBV5-6	TRBJ1-2	TRBD1	.	TGTGCCAGCAGCTCCGGGACAGGGGGCGGAATGGGCTACACCTTC	CASSSGTGGGMGYTF
TRBV5-1	TRBJ2-3	.	.	TGCGCCAGCAGCTACGGCGGGGGCGCGAGCACAGATACGCAGTATTTT	CASSYGGGASTDTQYF
TRBV7-9	TRBJ1-1	.	.	TGTGCCAGCAGCTTACTACTTCTCACTGAAGCTTTCTTT	CASSLLLLTEAFF
TRBV7-6	TRBJ2-1	.	.	TGTGCCAGCAGTCCTGGACAGAGGCAGTTCTTC	CASSPGQRQFF
TRBV7-9	TRBJ2-2	TRBD2	.	TGTGCCAGCAGCCCCTTAGCGGGGGAGGCCGGGGAGCTGTTTTTT	CASSPLAGEAGELFF
TRBV19	TRBJ1-5	TRBD1	.	TGTGCCAGTAGTATGGGACAGGGGAATCAGCCCCAGCATTTT	CASSMGQGNQPQHF
TRBV28	TRBJ1-3	.	.	TGTGCCAGCAGTTCAGGGTCTGGAAACACCATATATTTT	CASSSGSGNTIYF
TRBV5-4	TRBJ2-5	TRBD2	.	TGTGCCAGCAGCCGGACGGGGCGGGGGGGCTTGGAGACCCAGTACTTC	CASSRTGRGGLETQYF
TRBV28	TRBJ1-2	TRBD1	.	TGTGCCAGCAGTAGCCGGGACAGGTTTTCCCCTAACTATGGCTACACCTTC	CASSSRDRFSPNYGYTF
TRBV19	TRBJ2-2	TRBD1	.	TGTGCCAGTAGTACCTACAGGGGAAAAAACACCGGGGAGCTGTTTTTT	CASSTYRGKNTGELFF
TRBV6-6	TRBJ1-5	.	.	TGTGCCAGCAAGCAGGACTCGAGTCAGCCCCAGCATTTT	CASKQDSSQPQHF
TRBV5-1	TRBJ2-3	.	.	TGCGCCAGCAGCTCCAGGGTCTCCCTCCCGTCCACGCAGTATTTT	CASSSRVSLPSTQYF
TRBV2	TRBJ2-1	TRBD2	.	TGTGCCAGCAGCGGTAGCGGGGGGGCCTACAATGAGCAGTTCTTC	CASSGSGGAYNEQFF
TRBV19	TRBJ2-5	TRBD2	.	TGTGCCAGTAGTGCAGGGACTAGCCGGCGGGAGACCCAGTACTTC	CASSAGTSRRETQYF
TRBV4-1	TRBJ1-2	.	.	TGCGCCAGCAGTGCTATCGGTCGACGGACGGGGAATGGCTACACCTTC	CASSAIGRRTGNGYTF
TRBV5-1	TRBJ2-6	TRBD1	.	TGCGCCAGCAGCTTACAGGGGGCAGCCCAAGAAATAGGGGCCAACGTCCTGACTTTC	CASSLQGAAQEIGANVLTF
TRBV28	TRBJ1-1	.	.	TGTGCCAGCAGCCCGGGGGGGCCTAAAATGAACACTGAAGCTTTCTTT	CASSPGGPKMNTEAFF
TRBV11-1	TRBJ2-7	.	.	TGTGCCAGCAGCCAGGGCTTGAGGATCGAGCAGTACTTC	CASSQGLRIEQYF
TRBV28	TRBJ2-7	.	.	TGTGCCAGCAGTTTTCAGGGTCCTACTCGGGAGCAGTACTTC	CASSFQGPTREQYF
TRBV4-1	TRBJ1-1	.	.	TGCGCCAGCAGCCAAGATCGGACAATTGAGGTCCTGGTTGCTTTCTTT	CASSQDRTIEVLVAFF
TRBV11-2	TRBJ2-3	.	.	TGTGCCAGCAGCTTAGGCGAGAAGCGACCTCCCGGGACAGATACGCAGTATTTT	CASSLGEKRPPGTDTQYF
TRBV6-6	TRBJ2-7	TRBD1	.	TGTGCCAGCAGTGTGACAGGGGAATCCTACGAGCAGTACTTC	CASSVTGESYEQYF
TRBV11-2	TRBJ1-4	.	.	TGTGCCAGCAGCGTCGGACAGCTTATTAATGAAAAACTGTTTTTT	CASSVGQLINEKLFF
TRBV19	TRBJ2-1	.	.	TGTGCCAGTAGTCCCCCGCCGGGGTCCCTATACAATGAGCAGTTCTTC	CASSPPPGSLYNEQFF
TRBV5-1	TRBJ2-1	.	.	TGCGCCTGCCGGGACTCGTACAATGAGCAGTTCTTC	CACRDSYNEQFF
TRBV9	TRBJ1-1	TRBD1	.	TGTGCCAGCAGCAAACTCGGACAGGGCTCAGTCACTGAAGCTTTCTTT	CASSKLGQGSVTEAFF
TRBV9	TRBJ2-4	TRBD1	.	TGTGCCAGCAGCGCTGGGGGAGACAGGGACATTCAGTACTTC	CASSAGGDRDIQYF
TRBV4-2	TRBJ2-3	.	.	TGTGCCAGCAGCTTACAGCCAGGGGCGAAGACAGATACGCAGTATTTT	CASSLQPGAKTDTQYF